These T cell receptor beta chains were read from a single sample in a study of T cells in Graves' hyperthyroidism and ophthalmopathy. A single record per CDR3 protein comes from TCRdb applying MiXCR to the multiplex PCR reads. The sample holds hundreds of thousands of distinct CDR3 sequences, 11% to 15% seen once. Sequenced: blood. These receptor sequences come from a woman aged 25-40 years with Graves' hyperthyroidism. CDR3s include the opening cysteine and the closing phenylalanine or tryptophan. A D gene is named only where the DNA matches it firmly. Where a row states a size, it is once, few, many or the class of an expanded clone; other rows omit it.

size | D | J | V | DNA | CDR3
many | NA | TRBJ1-1 | TRBV10-3 | TGTGCCATCAGTAAGGGCGTGAACACTGAAGCTTTCTTT | CAISKGVNTEAFF
few | TRBD1 | TRBJ1-4 | TRBV5-8 | TGTGCCAGCAGCTTACAGGGGCCCACTGAAAAACTGTTTTTT | CASSLQGPTEKLFF
few | NA | TRBJ1-5 | TRBV28 | TGTGCCAGCAGTTTCCAACTCTCTTCTAGCAATCAGCCCCAGCATTTT | CASSFQLSSSNQPQHF
few | TRBD2 | TRBJ2-2 | TRBV5-6 | TGTGCCAGCAGCTTTACTAGCGGGAGTCACGGGGAGCTGTTTTTT | CASSFTSGSHGELFF
NA | NA | TRBJ2-2 | TRBV29-1 | TGCAGCGTGGGGGCTAGCGGCGCGAACACCGGGGAGCTGTTTTTT | CSVGASGANTGELFF
NA | TRBD2 | TRBJ2-1 | TRBV28 | TGTGCCAGCAGCCCTAGCGGGAATAGGAACAATGAGCAGTTCTTC | CASSPSGNRNNEQFF
few | NA | TRBJ2-2 | TRBV28 | TGTGCCAGCCGCTCCTTACAGGGCATAAACACCGGGGAGCTGTTTTTT | CASRSLQGINTGELFF
many | TRBD2 | TRBJ2-3 | TRBV12-3/TRBV12-4 | TGTGCCAGCAGCCCCCCGCCGCGGGGGTTTTCCCCCGAATCCACAGATACGCAGTATTTT | CASSPPPRGFSPESTDTQYF
few | TRBD1 | TRBJ2-4 | TRBV28 | TGTGCCAGGACAGGGTTCATTCAGTACTTC | CARTGFIQYF
many | TRBD1 | TRBJ1-1 | TRBV2 | TGTGCCAGCGACAGGGGAGCTGAAGCTTTCTTT | CASDRGAEAFF
many | TRBD2 | TRBJ2-1 | TRBV6-1 | TGTGCCAGCAGCCAAAAGACTAGCGGGAGGGGGACTGAGCAGTTCTTC | CASSQKTSGRGTEQFF
few | NA | TRBJ1-6 | TRBV2 | TGTGCCGGCGGGGCAGGGCCAAAAAATTCACCCCTCCACTTT | CAGGAGPKNSPLHF
many | TRBD2 | TRBJ2-3 | TRBV25-1 | TGTGCCAGCGGCGGGGGGGATACGCAGTATTTT | CASGGGDTQYF
many | NA | TRBJ1-1 | TRBV6-1 | TGTGCCAGCAGTTATAAATTCGGGGGGGGGACTGAAGCTTTCTTT | CASSYKFGGGTEAFF
many | TRBD1 | TRBJ2-1 | TRBV6-1 | TGTGCCAGCAGCGAATTGACCGGGACAGGGGGAGGGAGCGAGCAGTTCTTC | CASSELTGTGGGSEQFF
many | NA | TRBJ1-1 | TRBV12-3/TRBV12-4 | TGTGCCAGCAGTCCGGGACTGAATCAAGCTTTCTTT | CASSPGLNQAFF
many | NA | TRBJ1-5 | TRBV20-1 | TGCAGTGCTAGAGTTCGGGGTATAAATCAGCCCCAGCATTTT | CSARVRGINQPQHF
few | NA | TRBJ1-2 | TRBV12-3/TRBV12-4 | TGTGCCAGCAGTCGGGACAATATCTATGGCTACACCTTC | CASSRDNIYGYTF
NA | NA | TRBJ1-1 | TRBV5-6 | TGTGCCAGCAGTACCCGGGACCCAACGTGGGGCGCTTTCTTT | CASSTRDPTWGAFF
NA | NA | TRBJ2-7 | TRBV20-1 | TGCAGTGCTAGTGACGGCACCTACGAGCAGTACTTC | CSASDGTYEQYF
many | TRBD1 | TRBJ1-2 | TRBV6-1 | TGTGCCAGCAGTGTAGGACAGGGGCCTAACTATGGCTACACCTTC | CASSVGQGPNYGYTF
NA | NA | TRBJ2-3 | TRBV6-6 | TGTGCCAGCAGTTACGGGGCGTCCACCACAGATACGCAGTATTTT | CASSYGASTTDTQYF
many | TRBD1 | TRBJ1-2 | TRBV28 | TGTGCCAGCAGTTTACTTGGGACAGGGAACTATGGCTACACCTTC | CASSLLGTGNYGYTF
many | TRBD2 | TRBJ2-1 | TRBV7-3 | TGTGCCAGCAGCTCCCTTGGACTAGCGGGAGATGAGCAGTTCTTC | CASSSLGLAGDEQFF
few | TRBD2 | TRBJ2-7 | TRBV20-1 | TGCAGTGCTAGAGTTAGCGGGAGCGCCACCTACGAGCAGTACTTC | CSARVSGSATYEQYF
few | TRBD1 | TRBJ1-3 | TRBV10-3 | TGTGCCATCAGTTCGACCGGGACAGGGGCGGGAAACACCATATATTTT | CAISSTGTGAGNTIYF
many | TRBD1 | TRBJ2-7 | TRBV13 | TGTGCCAGCACCGCTCGGGACAGGGGTTACGAGCAGTACTTC | CASTARDRGYEQYF
few | NA | TRBJ1-4 | TRBV29-1 | TGCAGCGTTCCAGGCGCAACTAATGAAAAACTGTTTTTT | CSVPGATNEKLFF
many | NA | TRBJ1-1 | TRBV20-1 | TGCAGTGTGGTATTGGGAGAGCACACTGAAGCTTTCTTT | CSVVLGEHTEAFF
once | NA | TRBJ1-5 | TRBV12-3/TRBV12-4 | TGTGCCAGCACCAATGGACAGTCCAATCAGCCCCAGCATTTT | CASTNGQSNQPQHF
many | NA | TRBJ1-2 | TRBV2 | TGTGCCAGCGACAGAACCCAACAAAACTATGGCTACACCTTC | CASDRTQQNYGYTF
few | NA | TRBJ1-5 | TRBV19 | TGTGCCAGTAGAGCAGACAATCAGCCCCAGCATTTT | CASRADNQPQHF
NA | NA | TRBJ2-7 | TRBV15 | TGTGCCACCAGCAGCGGGAACTCCTACGAGCAGTACTTC | CATSSGNSYEQYF
many | TRBD1 | TRBJ1-1 | TRBV6-1 | TGTGCCAGCAGGCCTCACTTAGACAGGGTCACTGAAGCTTTCTTT | CASRPHLDRVTEAFF
few | NA | TRBJ2-7 | TRBV7-2 | TGTGCCAGCAAACAAAGGGCAGACTCCTACGAGCAGTACTTC | CASKQRADSYEQYF
NA | TRBD2 | TRBJ2-1 | TRBV7-3 | TGTGCCAGCAGCTCCGAGGCTAGCGGAAGCTCCTACAATGAGCAGTTCTTC | CASSSEASGSSYNEQFF
once | NA | TRBJ2-2 | TRBV3-1 | TGTGCCAGCAGCCAAGGGGGTTCCCACACCGGGGAGCTGTTTTTT | CASSQGGSHTGELFF
NA | NA | TRBJ1-2 | TRBV29-1 | TGCAGCGTTGAAGCCTACTCTCTCAGCTCTCCTACCCCTAACTATGGCTACACCTTC | CSVEAYSLSSPTPNYGYTF
many | NA | TRBJ1-5 | TRBV28 | TGTGCCAGCAGCCCACCACCCTATCAGCCCCAGCATTTT | CASSPPPYQPQHF
few | NA | TRBJ2-3 | TRBV14 | TGTGCCAGCAGCCCCGTGGGCCAGACCACAGATACGCAGTATTTT | CASSPVGQTTDTQYF